The source of this T cell receptor beta chain is a study of T cell responses to AZD1222 COVID-19 vaccine. Study at large: Pooling was applied to second doses at about 4 or about 12 weeks. Study results and caveats: After the peak T cell response, and only then, were repertoires sampled. Targeting of unmutated variant regions was reportedly seen in nearly half of spike-specific TCRs.

Of note for this clone: Its antigen is undetermined.

The germline CDR1 and CDR2 sequences are SGHNT and YYREEE (reference sequence). The CDR3 length is 13 residues. Trimming took 3 bases from V and 13 from J; bases not matched to a gene: 3. Only in-frame clones appear in the TCRdb table, and some are missing; sequencing was by immunoSEQ multiplex PCR. The table shows 95,000 to 150,000 clones, with less than 90% occurring only once. The clonotype was recovered from an adult in good health. The rearrangement joins TRBV5-4 to TRBJ2-6, with TRBD1 matching over 11 bases. Sequences were derived from peripheral blood, sampled on day 0 of AZD1222 vaccination. The CDR3 sequence: CASSWTGGAVLTF. The CDR3 DNA reads TGTGCCAGCAGCTGGACAGGGGGCGCGGTCCTGACTTTC.